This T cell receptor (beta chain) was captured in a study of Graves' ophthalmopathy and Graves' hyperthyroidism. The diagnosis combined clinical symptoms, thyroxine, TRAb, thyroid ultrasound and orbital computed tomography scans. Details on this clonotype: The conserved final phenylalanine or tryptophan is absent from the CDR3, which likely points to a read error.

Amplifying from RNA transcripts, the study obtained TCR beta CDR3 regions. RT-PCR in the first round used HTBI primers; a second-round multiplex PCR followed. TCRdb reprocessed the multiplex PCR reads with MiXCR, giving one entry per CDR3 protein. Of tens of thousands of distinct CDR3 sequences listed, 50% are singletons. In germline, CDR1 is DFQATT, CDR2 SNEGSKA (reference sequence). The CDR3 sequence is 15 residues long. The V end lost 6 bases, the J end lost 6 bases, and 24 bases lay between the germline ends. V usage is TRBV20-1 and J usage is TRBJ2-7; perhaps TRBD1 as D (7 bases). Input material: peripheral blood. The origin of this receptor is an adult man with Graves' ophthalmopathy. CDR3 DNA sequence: TGCAGTGCCGGGCCAGGGGGGACTCACTTACGCGAGCAGTACCTC. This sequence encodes CSAGPGGTHLREQYL.